This T cell receptor (beta chain) derives from a study of cytotoxic CD8 clonotypes in ibrutinib-treated CLL. Study results and limitations: Clonality rose at ibrutinib response and fell back toward baseline at progression.

Germline V gives CDR1 SEHNR, CDR2 FQNEAQ (reference sequence). This CDR3 spans 14 amino acids. Trimming took 1 base from V and 2 from J, leaving 9 bases between them. In the case of this clone: The antigen is not known.

Sequenced by immunoSEQ multiplex PCR; TCRdb stores in-frame clones only, minus some. Of some 350,000 clones listed, roughly two thirds are singletons. The sequenced sample was PBMCs, obtained after 36 months of ibrutinib treatment. V usage is TRBV7-9 and J usage is TRBJ2-7; no clear D. The TCR sequence derives from a human donor with chronic lymphocytic leukemia. CDR3 region: CASSLGVGPYEQYF. The CDR3 DNA reads as TGTGCCAGCAGCTTAGGTGTAGGGCCCTACGAGCAGTACTTC. The whole variable domain, filled in from reference TRBV7-9 and TRBJ2-7, reads DTGVSQNPRHKITKRGQNVTFRCDPISEHNRLYWYRQTLGQGPEFLTYFQNEAQLEKSRLLSDRFSAERPKGSFSTLEIQRTEQGDSAMYLCASSLGVGPYEQYFGPGTRLTVT.